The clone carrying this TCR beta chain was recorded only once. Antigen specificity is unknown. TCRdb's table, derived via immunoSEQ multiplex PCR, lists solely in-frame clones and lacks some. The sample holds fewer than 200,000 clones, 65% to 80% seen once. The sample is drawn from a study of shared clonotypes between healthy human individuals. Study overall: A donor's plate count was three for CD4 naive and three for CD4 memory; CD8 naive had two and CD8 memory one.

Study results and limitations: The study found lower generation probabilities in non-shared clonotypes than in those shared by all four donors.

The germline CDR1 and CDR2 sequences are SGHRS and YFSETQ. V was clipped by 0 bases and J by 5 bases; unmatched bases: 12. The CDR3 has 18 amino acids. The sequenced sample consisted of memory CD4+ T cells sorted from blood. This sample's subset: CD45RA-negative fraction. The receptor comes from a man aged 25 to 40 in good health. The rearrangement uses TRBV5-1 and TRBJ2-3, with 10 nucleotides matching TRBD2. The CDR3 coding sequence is TGCGCCAGCAGCTTGGAGCTAGCGGGAGTATCAGGGCAAGATACGCAGTATTTT. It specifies CASSLELAGVSGQDTQYF.